These T cell receptor beta chains were read from a single sample in a study of blood T cell repertoires in COVID-19. The protocol was immunoSEQ multiplex PCR, while the TCRdb copy is restricted to in-frame clones and leaves out a portion. The table records 150,000 to 200,000 clones, approximately 90% of them present only once. Material: peripheral blood. The receptors derive from a man aged 40-49 years with active or convalescent COVID-19. Each CDR3 is given with its conserved first and last residue. The D gene is left open where the match is weak. Not every row has a clone size; where given, it reads once, few, many or a size class.

>TRBV4-3|TRBJ2-1|NA|few
CASSQVRDSLGGEQFF
TGCGCCAGCAGCCAAGTTCGGGACTCCCTTGGCGGGGAGCAGTTCTTC
>TRBV6-5|TRBJ2-3|TRBD2|NA
CASGQRGVRDTQYF
TGTGCCAGCGGGCAGCGGGGGGTCAGAGATACGCAGTATTTT
>TRBV3-1/TRBV3-2|TRBJ1-1|NA|NA
CASNSGGSLLEAFF
TGTGCCAGCAACTCGGGGGGTTCTTTGTTAGAAGCTTTCTTT
>TRBV4-1|TRBJ2-5|NA|NA
CASSQGRQLQETQYF
TGCGCCAGCAGCCAAGGCCGACAGCTACAAGAGACCCAGTACTTC
>TRBV11-1|TRBJ2-1|NA|NA
CASSFASYNEQFF
TGTGCCAGCAGCTTCGCTAGCTACAATGAGCAGTTCTTC
>TRBV28|TRBJ2-7|TRBD1|NA
CASSFFGTASSYEQYF
TGTGCCAGCAGTTTTTTTGGGACAGCCTCCTCCTACGAGCAGTACTTC
>TRBV6-5|TRBJ1-6|TRBD1|NA
CASSSETGAGYSPLHF
TGTGCCAGCAGTTCCGAAACAGGGGCTGGGTATTCACCCCTCCACTTT
>TRBV6-5|TRBJ1-4|NA|NA
CASSYSQKEKLFF
TGTGCCAGCAGTTACTCCCAAAAAGAAAAACTGTTTTTT
>TRBV7-3|TRBJ1-5|NA|NA
CASSPTGGRGEPQHF
TGTGCCAGCAGCCCTACTGGGGGCAGGGGCGAGCCCCAGCATTTT
>TRBV5-6|TRBJ2-1|TRBD2|NA
CASSSSTSGVSSYNEQFF
TGTGCCAGCAGCTCATCGACTAGCGGGGTGAGCTCCTACAATGAGCAGTTCTTC
>TRBV18|TRBJ1-1|TRBD1|NA
CASSPLLVTGGRDTEAFF
TGTGCCAGCTCACCGTTGTTGGTGACAGGGGGCAGGGACACTGAAGCTTTCTTT
>TRBV5-4|TRBJ2-5|NA|once
CASSLELRETQYF
TGTGCCAGCAGCTTGGAACTACGCGAGACCCAGTACTTC
>TRBV30|TRBJ2-7|NA|NA
CAWSFSHEQYF
TGTGCCTGGAGTTTCTCCCACGAGCAGTACTTC
>TRBV7-7|TRBJ2-1|NA|NA
CASSLSNGYNEQFF
TGTGCTAGCAGCTTATCGAACGGGTACAATGAGCAGTTCTTC
>TRBV10-3|TRBJ1-1|NA|once
CAISESTGGLNTEAFF
TGTGCCATCAGTGAGTCGACGGGAGGGTTGAACACTGAAGCTTTCTTT
>TRBV19|TRBJ1-6|TRBD1|NA
CASSTRQGSSSYNSPLHF
TGTGCCAGTAGTACCCGACAGGGATCGAGCTCCTATAATTCACCCCTCCACTTT
>TRBV5-6|TRBJ1-5|TRBD1|NA
CASSLRWTGGNNQPQHF
TGTGCCAGCAGCTTGAGATGGACAGGGGGCAACAATCAGCCCCAGCATTTT
>TRBV19|TRBJ2-1|TRBD2|NA
CASGPRVAGGSNEQFF
TGTGCCAGCGGACCCAGGGTCGCGGGGGGCTCCAATGAGCAGTTCTTC
>TRBV29-1|TRBJ1-2|NA|NA
CSVTDGGAYTF
TGCAGCGTGACAGACGGGGGTGCCTACACCTTC
>TRBV19|TRBJ2-5|NA|NA
CASSTDPRGTGETQYF
TGTGCCAGTAGTACTGACCCCAGGGGTACTGGTGAGACCCAGTACTTC
>TRBV19|TRBJ1-1|NA|NA
CASSISVGALNTEAFF
TGTGCCAGTAGTATATCCGTGGGGGCTCTGAACACTGAAGCTTTCTTT
>TRBV6-6|TRBJ1-5|NA|NA
CASSFRPDSNQPQHF
TGTGCCAGCAGTTTTCGTCCAGATAGCAATCAGCCCCAGCATTTT
>TRBV5-4|TRBJ2-5|TRBD2|NA
CASSPTSGGVRETQYF
TGTGCCAGCAGCCCCACTAGCGGGGGGGTGAGAGAGACCCAGTACTTC
>TRBV6-5|TRBJ2-1|NA|NA
CASSPRLEEQFF
TGTGCCAGCAGCCCCAGGTTAGAGGAGCAGTTCTTC
>TRBV7-8|TRBJ1-5|NA|NA
CASSLGVSGDSNQPQHF
TGTGCCAGCAGCTTAGGAGTCAGTGGAGATAGCAATCAGCCCCAGCATTTT
>TRBV3-1/TRBV3-2|TRBJ2-3|TRBD1|NA
CASSGRRDREPDTQYF
TGTGCCAGCAGCGGAAGGCGGGACAGGGAGCCAGATACGCAGTATTTT
>TRBV6-6|TRBJ1-2|NA|NA
CASSYSGVPGYGYTF
TGTGCCAGCAGTTACTCTGGGGTCCCAGGGTATGGCTACACCTTC
>TRBV7-9|TRBJ2-5|NA|NA
CASSLVLAKVQETQYF
TGTGCCAGCAGCTTAGTACTAGCTAAAGTCCAAGAGACCCAGTACTTC
>TRBV6-5|TRBJ2-7|TRBD1|NA
CASSPIPGQGEQYF
TGTGCCAGCAGTCCTATACCGGGACAGGGCGAGCAGTACTTC
>TRBV30|TRBJ2-3|TRBD2|NA
CAWNPARTSGRADTQYF
TGTGCCTGGAATCCCGCCAGGACTAGCGGGAGAGCAGATACGCAGTATTTT
>TRBV7-9|TRBJ2-7|TRBD1|NA
CASSGQGAYEQYF
TGTGCCAGCAGCGGACAGGGCGCCTACGAGCAGTACTTC
>TRBV12-5|TRBJ1-3|NA|NA
CASGLNGDPGNTIYF
TGTGCTAGTGGTTTGAACGGAGACCCTGGAAACACCATATATTTT
>TRBV19|TRBJ1-4|NA|NA
CASSWGRGSANEKLFF
TGTGCCAGTAGTTGGGGCAGGGGATCCGCTAATGAAAAACTGTTTTTT
>TRBV19|TRBJ1-4|NA|NA
CASSQYATNEKLFF
TGTGCCAGTAGTCAGTATGCAACTAATGAAAAACTGTTTTTT
>TRBV6-5|TRBJ1-4|NA|NA
CASSSDRIEKLFF
TGTGCCAGCAGTTCGGACAGAATTGAAAAACTGTTTTTT
>TRBV18|TRBJ2-3|NA|few
CASSPRDTDTQYF
TGTGCCAGCTCACCTCGGGACACAGATACGCAGTATTTT
>TRBV5-1|TRBJ1-1|NA|once
CASKFDRNTEAFF
TGCGCCAGCAAGTTCGACAGGAACACTGAAGCTTTCTTT
>TRBV19|TRBJ1-1|NA|NA
CASSRDLNTEAFF
TGTGCCAGTAGTCGGGATCTGAACACTGAAGCTTTCTTT
>TRBV30|TRBJ1-1|NA|NA
CARVDRLGFEAFF
TGTGCCCGTGTTGACAGGCTAGGCTTTGAAGCTTTCTTT
>TRBV6-4|TRBJ1-1|NA|NA
CASSDSGGLNTEAFF
TGTGCCAGCAGTGACTCGGGAGGGCTGAACACTGAAGCTTTCTTT
>TRBV11-1|TRBJ1-2|TRBD1|once
CASSSRGQTSNYGYTF
TGTGCCAGCAGCTCGCGGGGACAGACCTCTAACTATGGCTACACCTTC
>TRBV27|TRBJ1-2|NA|few
CASSPVAGSPYGYTF
TGTGCCAGCAGCCCCGTAGCGGGATCCCCCTATGGCTACACCTTC
>TRBV7-2|TRBJ2-7|TRBD2|NA
CASSLRTSVTYEQYF
TGTGCCAGCAGCTTGAGGACTAGCGTGACCTACGAGCAGTACTTC
>TRBV6-5|TRBJ1-2|TRBD1|few
CASSHQGAREYGYTF
TGTGCCAGCAGTCATCAGGGGGCGCGAGAATATGGCTACACCTTC
>TRBV24-1|TRBJ1-5|TRBD1|NA
CATSDAQGVDVPQHF
TGTGCCACCAGTGATGCACAGGGGGTCGATGTGCCCCAGCATTTT